A selection of T cell receptor beta chains follows, all from one sample in a study of blood T cell repertoires in COVID-19. Only in-frame clones appear in the TCRdb table, and some are missing; sequencing was by immunoSEQ multiplex PCR. The sample lists 50,000 to 55,000 clones; around nine tenths were seen once. The sequenced material came from peripheral blood. These receptors were obtained from a man in his forties or fifties with acute or convalescent COVID-19. The CDR3 runs from the conserved cysteine through the conserved F or W. D genes are given only for firm matches. Clone size appears in some rows only: once, few, many, or a class for an expanded clone.

TRBV3-1/TRBV3-2	TRBJ2-2	TRBD1	once	CASSPQGVGELFF	TGTGCCAGCAGCCCACAGGGGGTCGGGGAGCTGTTTTTT
TRBV9	TRBJ2-2	TRBD2	-	CASSVPGLATGELFF	TGTGCCAGCAGCGTACCGGGACTAGCAACCGGGGAGCTGTTTTTT
TRBV7-2	TRBJ2-7	-	-	CACQRTDSYEQYF	TGTGCCTGCCAAAGGACAGACTCCTACGAGCAGTACTTC
TRBV10-3	TRBJ2-1	TRBD2	-	CAIRTSGGFEQFF	TGTGCCATCAGGACTAGCGGGGGGTTTGAGCAGTTCTTC
TRBV7-9	TRBJ2-3	TRBD1	-	CASSTPGQGTDTQYF	TGTGCCAGCAGCACTCCGGGACAGGGGACTGATACGCAGTATTTT
TRBV9	TRBJ2-7	-	-	CASSALSDSQTYF	TGTGCCAGCAGCGCCCTCTCGGACTCCCAGACGTACTTC
TRBV15	TRBJ2-7	TRBD1	-	CATSRDYRDSSYEQYF	TGTGCCACCAGCAGAGATTATCGGGACAGTAGCTACGAGCAGTACTTC
TRBV28	TRBJ1-1	TRBD1	-	CASSASTGSLTEAFF	TGTGCCAGCAGTGCCTCGACAGGGAGTCTCACTGAAGCTTTCTTT
TRBV7-3	TRBJ2-1	-	-	CASSPHLASGYNEQFF	TGTGCCAGCAGCCCCCATCTAGCAAGTGGGTACAATGAGCAGTTCTTC
TRBV28	TRBJ2-7	-	-	CASSFEGVNYEQYF	TGTGCCAGCAGTTTTGAGGGGGTGAACTACGAGCAGTACTTC
TRBV30	TRBJ1-5	TRBD1	-	CAWSAGQGRNQPQHF	TGTGCCTGGAGCGCGGGACAGGGGAGGAATCAGCCCCAGCATTTT
TRBV14	TRBJ1-1	-	-	CASTPLGGRYTEAFF	TGTGCCAGCACCCCACTGGGGGGACGCTACACTGAAGCTTTCTTT
TRBV29-1	TRBJ2-6	TRBD1	-	CSVAGQGFSGANVLTF	TGCAGCGTGGCGGGACAGGGGTTCTCTGGGGCCAACGTCCTGACTTTC
TRBV5-4	TRBJ2-6	-	few	CASKRGSSGANVLTF	TGTGCCAGCAAACGAGGGTCCTCTGGGGCCAACGTCCTGACTTTC
TRBV13	TRBJ2-5	TRBD2	-	CASSQGLAGGETQYF	TGTGCCAGCAGCCAAGGACTAGCGGGAGGTGAGACCCAGTACTTC
TRBV19	TRBJ2-7	TRBD1	-	CASSNARTGPGEQYF	TGTGCCAGTAGTAACGCCCGGACAGGTCCTGGAGAGCAGTACTTC
TRBV6-1	TRBJ2-2	-	-	CASSSRGGGELFF	TGTGCCAGCAGTTCGCGAGGTGGCGGGGAGCTGTTTTTT
TRBV9	TRBJ1-2	-	-	CASSSIDLANYGYTF	TGTGCCAGCAGCTCAATAGACCTAGCTAACTATGGCTACACCTTC
TRBV19	TRBJ1-1	TRBD1	once	CASSIPRTGGNTEAFF	TGTGCCAGTAGTATACCTCGGACAGGGGGGAACACTGAAGCTTTCTTT
TRBV28	TRBJ1-2	TRBD1	-	CASRLPLGDRVGFGYTF	TGTGCCAGCAGACTACCCCTCGGGGACAGGGTAGGGTTTGGCTACACCTTC
TRBV16	TRBJ2-7	TRBD1	-	CASSPAGQVFSYEQYF	TGTGCCAGCAGCCCCGCGGGACAGGTGTTCTCCTACGAGCAGTACTTC
TRBV9	TRBJ1-5	-	-	CASSVAPTIDQPQHF	TGTGCCAGCAGCGTAGCCCCAACGATAGATCAGCCCCAGCATTTT
TRBV9	TRBJ2-3	TRBD2	once	CASSVLAGGADTQYF	TGTGCCAGCAGCGTATTAGCGGGGGGCGCAGATACGCAGTATTTT
TRBV11-3	TRBJ2-7	TRBD1	-	CASSDRQGRDEQYF	TGTGCCAGCAGCGACCGACAGGGACGCGACGAGCAGTACTTC
TRBV2	TRBJ1-6	-	once	CASSDRIDSNSPLHF	TGTGCCAGCAGTGATAGGATCGACAGTAATTCACCCCTCCACTTT
TRBV7-3	TRBJ1-1	-	-	CASSLNPGTEAFF	TGTGCCAGCAGCTTAAATCCGGGGACTGAAGCTTTCTTT
TRBV2	TRBJ2-3	-	once	CASSEALRAGATDTQYF	TGTGCCAGCAGTGAAGCGCTTCGGGCAGGGGCCACAGATACGCAGTATTTT
TRBV28	TRBJ1-5	TRBD1	few	CASKMTGAWQPQHF	TGTGCCAGCAAAATGACAGGGGCCTGGCAGCCCCAGCATTTT
TRBV11-2	TRBJ1-1	-	-	CASSLAGLGNTEAFF	TGTGCCAGCAGCTTAGCGGGACTGGGGAACACTGAAGCTTTCTTT
TRBV7-2	TRBJ2-7	TRBD1	-	CASGTASSYEQYF	TGTGCCAGTGGGACAGCCAGCTCCTACGAGCAGTACTTC
TRBV7-6	TRBJ1-2	TRBD1	-	CASSFGTGVPNGYTF	TGTGCCAGCAGCTTCGGGACAGGGGTACCGAATGGCTACACCTTC
TRBV14	TRBJ2-7	-	-	CASSQGARNEQYF	TGTGCCAGCAGCCAAGGCGCTAGGAACGAGCAGTACTTC
TRBV11-2	TRBJ2-7	-	-	CASSLGSRTYEQYF	TGTGCCAGCAGCTTAGGGTCGAGGACCTACGAGCAGTACTTC
TRBV27	TRBJ1-2	-	few	CASSPRGSYGYTF	TGTGCCAGCAGTCCGCGGGGGAGCTATGGCTACACCTTC
TRBV7-3	TRBJ2-1	-	-	CASSRDSVEANEQFF	TGTGCCAGCAGCCGCGACAGTGTAGAGGCCAATGAGCAGTTCTTC
TRBV11-3	TRBJ2-1	-	once	CASSLRGGADNEQFF	TGTGCCAGCAGCTTAAGGGGGGGAGCTGACAATGAGCAGTTCTTC
TRBV10-2	TRBJ1-1	-	-	CASSVTSVTFF	TGCGCCAGCAGTGTAACCTCAGTGACTTTCTTT
TRBV3-1/TRBV3-2	TRBJ1-5	-	-	CASSQDSGDQPQHF	TGTGCCAGCAGCCAAGATAGCGGCGATCAGCCCCAGCATTTT
TRBV27	TRBJ1-1	-	-	CASYHGGMAFF	TGTGCCAGCTACCACGGCGGGATGGCTTTCTTT
TRBV4-1	TRBJ2-3	TRBD2	-	CASTRAGGLASTDTQYF	TGCGCCAGCACCCGAGCGGGAGGTCTAGCTAGCACAGATACGCAGTATTTT
TRBV29-1	TRBJ1-2	TRBD1	-	CSVAKPDRVGDGYTF	TGCAGCGTTGCCAAACCGGACAGGGTGGGTGATGGCTACACCTTC